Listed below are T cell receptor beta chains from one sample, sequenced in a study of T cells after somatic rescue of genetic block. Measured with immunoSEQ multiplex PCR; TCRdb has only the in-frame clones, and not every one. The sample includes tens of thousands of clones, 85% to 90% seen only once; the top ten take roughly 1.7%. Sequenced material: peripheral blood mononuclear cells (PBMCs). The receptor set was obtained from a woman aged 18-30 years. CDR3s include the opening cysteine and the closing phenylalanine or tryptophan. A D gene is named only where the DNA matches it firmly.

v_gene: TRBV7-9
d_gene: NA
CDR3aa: CASSALAPETQYF

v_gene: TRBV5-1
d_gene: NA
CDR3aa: CASREAGPYNEQFF

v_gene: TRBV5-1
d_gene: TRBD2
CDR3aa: CASSALAGGMGQETQYF

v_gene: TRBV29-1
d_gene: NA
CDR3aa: CSVTDGYGYTF

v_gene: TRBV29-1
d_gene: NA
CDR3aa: CSVEATLQDEQYF

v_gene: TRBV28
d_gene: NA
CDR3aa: CASSRADSGNTIYF

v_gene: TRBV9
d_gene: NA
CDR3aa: CASSVDRTYNEQFF

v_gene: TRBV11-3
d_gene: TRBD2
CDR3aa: CASSRGGLAGDFDEQYF

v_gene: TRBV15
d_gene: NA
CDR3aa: CATSRDPEITEAFF

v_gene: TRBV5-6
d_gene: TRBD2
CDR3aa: CASSTEPGTRSYNEQFF

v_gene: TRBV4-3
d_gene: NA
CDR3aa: CASSQGNYNNEQFF

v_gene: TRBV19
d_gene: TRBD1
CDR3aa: CASSSGTVFLSGNTIYF

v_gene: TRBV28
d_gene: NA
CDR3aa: CASSLPDGAYEQYF

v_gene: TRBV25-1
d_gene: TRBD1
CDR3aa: CASSDDRGTNEKLFF

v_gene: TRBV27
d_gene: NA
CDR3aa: CASRRPGTHLTEAFF

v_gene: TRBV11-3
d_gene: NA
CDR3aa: CASSTGSSGGYTF

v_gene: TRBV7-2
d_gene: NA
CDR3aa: CASSWTGNTEAFF

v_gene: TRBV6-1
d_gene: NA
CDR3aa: CASSDLLVGLTGELFF

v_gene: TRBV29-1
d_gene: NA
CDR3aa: CSALDGGNTIYF

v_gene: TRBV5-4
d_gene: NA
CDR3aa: CASSLDPTGTYNEQFF

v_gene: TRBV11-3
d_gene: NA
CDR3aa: CASSLRQGLYEQYF

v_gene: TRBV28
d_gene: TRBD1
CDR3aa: CASSLFGDRVNTEAFF

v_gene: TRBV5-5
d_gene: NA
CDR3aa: CASSLERDYGYTF

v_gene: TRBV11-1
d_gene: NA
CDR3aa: CASSQTRIMGEKLFF

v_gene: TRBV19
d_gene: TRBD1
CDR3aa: CASSIRQGTGTEAFF

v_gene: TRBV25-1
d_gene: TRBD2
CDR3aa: CASSDPETSWDTQYF

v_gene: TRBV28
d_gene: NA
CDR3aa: CASSFREHYTF

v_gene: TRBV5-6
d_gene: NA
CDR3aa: CASSLGQGKAQYF

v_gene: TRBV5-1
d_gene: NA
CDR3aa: CASSFQETQYF

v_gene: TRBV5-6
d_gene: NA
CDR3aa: CASSFGGGGTGELFF

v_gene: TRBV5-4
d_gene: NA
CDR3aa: CASSHGQPTSYEQYF

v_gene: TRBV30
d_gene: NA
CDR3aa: CAWSPRTDLPRGNQPQHF

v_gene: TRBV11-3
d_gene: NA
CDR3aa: CASSLARGNTEAFF

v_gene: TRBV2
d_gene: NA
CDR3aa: CASSPGDHSGYTF

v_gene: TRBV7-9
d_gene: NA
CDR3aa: CASSLAYGRGAASSYEQYF

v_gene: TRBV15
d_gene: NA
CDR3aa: CATSRDVINSPLHF

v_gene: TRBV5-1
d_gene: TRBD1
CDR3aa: CASRKEPPPGGYEQYF

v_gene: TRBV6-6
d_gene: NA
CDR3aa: CASSGQGNTEAFF

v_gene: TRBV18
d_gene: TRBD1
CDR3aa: CASSPRAEGAGEKLFF

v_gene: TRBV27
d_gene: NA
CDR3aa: CASSLIGTLANYGYTF

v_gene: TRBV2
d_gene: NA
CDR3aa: CAARVYSNEQFF

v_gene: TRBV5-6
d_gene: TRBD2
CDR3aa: CASNLGLAGPYNEQFF

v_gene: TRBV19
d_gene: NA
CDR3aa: CASSIPQGRTDTQYF

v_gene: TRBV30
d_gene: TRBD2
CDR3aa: CAWSVGSGMGKWETQYF

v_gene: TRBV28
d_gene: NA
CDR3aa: CAFGSPGTEAFF

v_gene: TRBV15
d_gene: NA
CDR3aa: CATSLGFGTGELFF

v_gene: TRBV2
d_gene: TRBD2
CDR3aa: CASTTPRVAGDTQYF

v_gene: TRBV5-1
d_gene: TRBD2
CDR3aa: CASREASGTDTQYF

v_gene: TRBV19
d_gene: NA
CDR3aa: CAALSYRNNEQFF